This T cell receptor beta chain is from a study of CD8 T cells in ankylosing spondylitis. Study-wide points: Peripheral blood samples showed relatively rare disease-linked clones, and these clones were CD8+. Blood of patients with ankylosing spondylitis appeared to be characterized by a TCR beta motif of about 8 highly homologous variants. Certain motif variants had earlier appeared in reactive arthritis synovial fluid and blood.

Ten or more counts support this clonotype. Its antigen is unknown. This CDR3 region has 13 residues. Trimming pared 2 bases from V and 6 bases from J, leaving 10 bases between. Germline assignment: CDR1 MNHEY and CDR2 SVGAGI. It was by quantitative 5'-RACE with molecular barcodes that TCR beta libraries were made. TCRdb independently ran MiXCR on the 5' RACE reads; one entry per CDR3 protein. Altogether about 840,000 distinct CDR3 sequences are present, about 10% being singletons, with the ten largest covering around 0.51%. The chain joins TRBV6-5 to TRBJ1-2; D not resolved. Sequenced: blood, either unsorted or a sorted T cell fraction (not recorded which). This receptor was taken from a male donor with ankylosing spondylitis. The CDR3 here is CASSYRGYDGYTF. DNA for the CDR3: TGTGCCAGCAGTTACCGTGGGTACGATGGCTACACCTTC.